This T cell receptor (beta chain) stems from a study of T cells after posttransplantation cyclophosphamide (dated by TCRdb to 2016 to 2017). General notes on the study: T cell repertoire reconstitution was tracked by TRB sequencing after myeloablative bone marrow transplantation in which posttransplantation cyclophosphamide was used as GVHD prophylaxis. Antigen receptor sequencing covered samples from approximately 38 PTCy-treated patients and some 15 of their related bone marrow donors. Blood from all 35 or so PTCy patients with 1-year posttransplant specimens was subjected to TRB sequencing. In 3 patients, TRB sequencing was also performed on up to about 3 more blood samples taken 2 to 5.2 years after transplant, and in several patients, pretransplant blood was also TRB-sequenced. TRA and TRB clonality were tightly correlated in eight to ten samples, so subsequent TCR analyses focused on TRB only. Public TRB sequences were compared against a database of over 3,500 sequences linked to responses to pathogens, tumor antigens, self-antigens and alloantigens. The research as a whole found: The TRB repertoires of T cells infiltrating skin or the GI tract showed only limited overlap with the TRB repertoires found in blood. At 1-2 months, donor-recipient similarity was low but rose over the first year, and the later blood repertoires were often dominated by donor CD8+ memory clones. Across more than 35 patients, recipient CMV seropositivity and CMV reactivation were highly associated with TRB clonality; PTCy diversity was similar to CNI/methotrexate controls.

Genomic DNA was used for TRB sequencing, which was performed with the immunoSEQ assay at survey resolution or with the hsTCRB kit. As for the original processing: Initial read processing used immunoSEQ software, and repertoire analyses used the LymphoSeq R package. Clonality was calculated as 1 minus normalized Shannon entropy, and the Gini coefficient was also calculated for each TRB dataset. Phenotypes of unsorted samples were inferred by mapping TRB sequences from sorted subsets of the recipient or donor onto the same recipient's unsorted samples. Not all clones reach the TCRdb copy of this immuneACCESS table, which keeps in-frame sequences only. Checked studies attribute under half of the gap to unresolved V genes and leave the rest unexplained. V, J and clone size were drawn from that table, and D and trimming were deduced from the DNA. In this sample the table shows tens of thousands of clones, roughly 84% of which occur a single time. About 2.6% of the sample comes from the top ten.

The PTCy-treated patients were enrolled in a prospective multi-institutional clinical trial. Peripheral blood and bone marrow mononuclear cells were isolated by Ficoll-Hypaque density centrifugation and were cryopreserved. Inclusive of the bounding cysteine and phenylalanine, the CDR3 is 16 residues long. The sequence is cut down to CDR3 DNA, 48 bases in frame from base 1. A distance of 12 bases separates the germline ends of V and J, which lose 0 bases and 1 base respectively. According to the germline V gene, CDR1 reads MNHEY and CDR2 reads SVGAGI. About this clone itself: There is no known antigen for this receptor. Per-base quality was not reported, and no clone a single base away is much larger than it.

This TCR was recovered from a young man with a blood cancer, CMV-positive, and with a related stem cell donor. Sequencing was carried out using PBMCs. This chain is built from TRBV6-5 and TRBJ2-5, with no reliable assignment of the D segment. The DNA sequence is given as TGTGCCAGCAGTTACTCAGTTTGGAACAGCCAAGAGACCCAGTACTTC. It translates as CASSYSVWNSQETQYF.